This T cell receptor (beta chain) emerged from a study of T cell responses to AZD1222 COVID-19 vaccine. Study observations and caveats: Repertoire sampling happened only post peak T cell response. An increase in Spike-specific TCR breadth and depth was observed after two AZD1222 doses.

Profiled with immunoSEQ multiplex PCR; TCRdb holds only in-frame clones, not every one. Of around 150,000 clones listed, roughly 89% are singletons. The ends lost 4 bases at V and 0 bases at J; junction bases unmatched: 2. CDR1 and CDR2 (germline): SGHTA, FQGNSA. There are 16 residues in the CDR3. As for this clone: Its antigen remains unidentified. Other nucleotide sequences in the sample specify the same CDR3.

The input for sequencing was peripheral blood, taken 28 days after the second dose of the MenACWY control vaccine. The sequence was obtained from an adult who received the MenACWY meningococcal vaccine as a control. The chain couples TRBV7-2 to TRBJ2-3, with 12 bases fitting TRBD2. The CDR3 region is CASSSGLAGSTDTQYF. In DNA, the CDR3 is TGTGCCAGCAGCTCTGGACTAGCGGGGAGCACAGATACGCAGTATTTT.